Below, one T cell receptor (beta chain) is given with its context. This clonotype was seen many times. The antigen it recognizes is unknown. Base-call qualities are not available, and no considerably larger clone is one nucleotide away. Taken from the germline V gene (reference sequence), the CDR1 and CDR2 loops are DFQATT and SNEGSKA. Including cysteine and phenylalanine, the CDR3 has 15 amino acids. CDR3 DNA is the only sequence kept; it has 45 bases, read in frame from the first base. V is cut back by 1 base and J by 1 base, with 4 bases in the junction unmatched. To synthesize cDNA, template-switch 5'RACE was performed with a primer carrying a 10-nucleotide random unique molecular identifier so that each TCR transcript was tagged. Every sequencing run covered 15-18 subjects and yielded more than 170 million TCR-beta sequences. The RNeasy kit was used to extract total RNA. TCR-beta VDJ regions were amplified with primers for the TCR constant region and the 5'RACE anchor, using the KAPA Real-time Library Amplification kit. A first PCR added sample indexes and Illumina adaptors, and a second PCR then raised library yield. After purification with Ampure beads, the TCR product of roughly 650 bp was size-selected on a 2% E-gel SizeSelection system. Before pooling, library quality was checked on a Bioanalyzer, concentration was measured with Qubit, and libraries were quantified with the Kapa Library Quantification kit. An Illumina HiSeq 2500 was used to sequence the libraries paired-end at 2 x 150 bp. To increase sequence diversity, roughly 23-30% phiX was spiked into each library pool. In the paper's pipeline: The UMI-based MiGEC pipeline processed quality-filtered reads and removed over 80% of raw TCR sequences during error correction. VDJ genes were aligned to IMGT germline references, and each clonotype was defined by a unique CDR3 amino acid sequence together with V-J genes. VDJtools evaluated clonal expansion, Shannon diversity and CDR3 relatedness (CalcPairwiseDistances, ClusterSamples); CLCbio workbench built phylogenetic trees. Using coefficient-of-variation modelling across technical triplicates, the study counted a clone as expanded if it had at least 8 unique UMIs. TCRdb redid the processing of the public reads, applying fastp at Q25 and MiXCR, and retained in-frame beta chains. Duplicate CDR3 protein sequences are folded into a single record with the most common DNA and genes. Here the V and J calls rest on TCRdb's processing, not on the authors' analysis. Present in this sample are tens of thousands of distinct CDR3 sequences, 2.5% of which were seen just once. The ten largest account for 2% to 3% of the sample.

The data are from a study of neurological immune-mediated disorders (dated by TCRdb to about 2019). Notes on the research overall: Of the roughly 34 multiple sclerosis patients, some 30 had relapsing-remitting MS and 3 had secondary progressive MS. Peripheral blood TCR-beta repertoires from patients with HTLV-I-associated myelopathy (HAM/TSP), patients with multiple sclerosis, and healthy controls were compared in the study using UMI-based sequencing. Alongside PBMC samples, the set of about 100 TCR-beta libraries contained longitudinal samples, technical triplicates, and paired CD4+ and CD8+ T-cell subsets that had been sorted. The cohort comprised 65 to 75 subjects: 14 HAM/TSP patients, roughly 34 multiple sclerosis patients and around 20 healthy controls. Findings and caveats that apply to the study as a whole: Expanded clones from different subjects shared no identical CDR3 amino acid sequences, which suggests that TCR-beta repertoires were private in all groups. No association of the MS cluster with clinical or MRI features was observed, and the need for larger cohorts was stated by the authors. Phylogenetic analysis grouped repertoires from 18 of 34 MS patients into a cluster of related CDR3 sequences, suggesting a possible repertoire-level signature. TCR clonal expansion was highest in HAM/TSP patients and lowest in MS patients, with MS patients falling below even healthy controls.

Libraries from unsorted PBMCs were made from 2 million PBMCs kept in RNAlater at -80 degrees C until RNA extraction. The multiple sclerosis patients were enrolled in a US clinical protocol that used magnetic resonance imaging to evaluate disease progression. PBMCs were separated from peripheral blood using Ficoll-Hypaque density gradient centrifugation and then cryopreserved in liquid nitrogen. This receptor chain uses TRBV20-1 and TRBJ2-3, with 8 bases in between that match TRBD2. This TCR came from a man aged 50 to 59 with multiple sclerosis. The sample was PBMCs. The CDR3 protein is CSARALSGGTDTQYF. DNA sequence: TGCAGTGCTAGAGCCCTTAGCGGGGGCACAGATACGCAGTATTTT.